This TCR beta chain was obtained from a study of blood T cell repertoires in COVID-19. Study context: Acute and convalescent COVID-19 specimens originated in the United States, Italy and Spain.

Clones were sequenced by immunoSEQ multiplex PCR, and TCRdb holds only the in-frame ones, with some missing. The sample has hundreds of thousands of clones, 75% to 90% seen once. The length of the CDR3 is 15 residues. Looked up from germline, CDR1 is SGHRS and CDR2 is YFSETQ. With 3 bases clipped from V and 4 bases from J, the junction kept 7 bases outside the gene matches. This clone was seen just once. This study enrolled people aged roughly 18 to 90 from roughly 24 US geographic areas. Assignments of participants to cohorts depended upon their own reported clinical history. Donors in Cohort 3 who had recovered were those with two negative PCRs, healthcare professional clearance, or resolution of their symptoms.

The gene calls are TRBV5-1 and TRBJ2-7; 10 positions agree with TRBD2. The sample taken for sequencing was PBMCs or T cells enriched from blood (not recorded which). This TCR derives from a young man who had recovered from COVID-19. This CDR3 is CASSSIAGGRYEQYF. DNA for the CDR3: TGCGCCAGCAGCTCAATAGCGGGGGGTAGATACGAGCAGTACTTC. The variable domain in full, completed from reference TRBV5-1 and TRBJ2-7, reads KAGVTQTPRYLIKTRGQQVTLSCSPISGHRSVSWYQQTPGQGLQFLFEYFSETQRNKGNFPGRFSGRQFSNSRSEMNVSTLELGDSALYLCASSSIAGGRYEQYFGPGTRLTVT.